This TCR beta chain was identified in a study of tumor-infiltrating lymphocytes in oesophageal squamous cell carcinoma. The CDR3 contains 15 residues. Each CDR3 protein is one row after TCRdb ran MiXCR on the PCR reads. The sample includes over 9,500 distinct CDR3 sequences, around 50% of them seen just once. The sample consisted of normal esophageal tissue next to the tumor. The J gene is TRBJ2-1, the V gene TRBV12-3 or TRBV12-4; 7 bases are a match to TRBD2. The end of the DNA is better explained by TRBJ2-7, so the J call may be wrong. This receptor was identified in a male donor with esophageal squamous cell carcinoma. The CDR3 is CASSPSREGAGEQYF. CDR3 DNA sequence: TGTGCCAGCAGTCCCTCGAGGGAGGGCGCGGGCGAGCAGTACTTC.